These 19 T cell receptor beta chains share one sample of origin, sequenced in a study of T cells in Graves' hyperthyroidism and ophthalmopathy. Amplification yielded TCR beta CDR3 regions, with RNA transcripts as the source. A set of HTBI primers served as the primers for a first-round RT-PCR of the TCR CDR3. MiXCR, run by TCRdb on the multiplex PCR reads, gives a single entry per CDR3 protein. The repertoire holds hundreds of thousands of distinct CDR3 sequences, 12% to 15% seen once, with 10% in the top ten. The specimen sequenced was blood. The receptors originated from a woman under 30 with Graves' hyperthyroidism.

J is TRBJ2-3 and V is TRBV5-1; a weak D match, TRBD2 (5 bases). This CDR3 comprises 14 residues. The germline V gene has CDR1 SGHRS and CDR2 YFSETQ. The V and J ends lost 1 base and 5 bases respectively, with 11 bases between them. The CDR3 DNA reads TGCGCCAGCAGCTTGCGGGGATTTGGAGATACGCAGTATTTT. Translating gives CASSLRGFGDTQYF.

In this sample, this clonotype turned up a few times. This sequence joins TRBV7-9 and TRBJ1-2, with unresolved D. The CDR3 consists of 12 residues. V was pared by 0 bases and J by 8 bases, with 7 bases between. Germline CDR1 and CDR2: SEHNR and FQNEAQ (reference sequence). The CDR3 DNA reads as TGTGCCAGCAGCTTAGCGAATCGGGGCTACACCTTC. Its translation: CASSLANRGYTF. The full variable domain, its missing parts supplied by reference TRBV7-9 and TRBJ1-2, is DTGVSQNPRHKITKRGQNVTFRCDPISEHNRLYWYRQTLGQGPEFLTYFQNEAQLEKSRLLSDRFSAERPKGSFSTLEIQRTEQGDSAMYLCASSLANRGYTFGSGTRLTVV.

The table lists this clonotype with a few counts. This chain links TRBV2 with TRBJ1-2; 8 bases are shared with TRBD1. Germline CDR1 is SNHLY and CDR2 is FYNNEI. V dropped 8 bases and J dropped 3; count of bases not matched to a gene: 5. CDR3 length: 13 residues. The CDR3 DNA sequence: TGTGCCAGCCAAAGACAGGGGTACTATGGCTACACCTTC. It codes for CASQRQGYYGYTF.

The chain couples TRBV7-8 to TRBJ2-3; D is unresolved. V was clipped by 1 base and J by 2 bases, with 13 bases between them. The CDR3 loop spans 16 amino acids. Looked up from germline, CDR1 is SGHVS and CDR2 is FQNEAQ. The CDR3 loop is CASSLDLLLDTDTQYF. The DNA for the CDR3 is TGTGCCAGCAGCTTAGATCTTCTATTAGACACAGATACGCAGTATTTT.

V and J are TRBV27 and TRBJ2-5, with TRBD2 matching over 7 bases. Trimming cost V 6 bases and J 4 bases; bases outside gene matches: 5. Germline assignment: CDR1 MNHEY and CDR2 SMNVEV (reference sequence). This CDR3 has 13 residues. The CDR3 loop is CASRAGESETQYF. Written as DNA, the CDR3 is TGTGCCAGCAGGGCGGGAGAATCAGAGACCCAGTACTTC.

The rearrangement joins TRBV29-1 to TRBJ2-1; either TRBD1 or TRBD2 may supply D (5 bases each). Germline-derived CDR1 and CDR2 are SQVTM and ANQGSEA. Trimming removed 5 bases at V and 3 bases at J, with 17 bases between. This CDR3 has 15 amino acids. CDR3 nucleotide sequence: TGCAGCGTTCACGGGGACGGGACCAACTACAATGAGCAGTTCTTC. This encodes CSVHGDGTNYNEQFF.

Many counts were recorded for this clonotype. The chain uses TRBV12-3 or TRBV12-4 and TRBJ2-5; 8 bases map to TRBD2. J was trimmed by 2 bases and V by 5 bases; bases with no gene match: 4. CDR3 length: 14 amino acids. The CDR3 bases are TGTGCCAGCAGTGGACTAGCCCGACAAGAGACCCAGTACTTC. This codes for CASSGLARQETQYF.

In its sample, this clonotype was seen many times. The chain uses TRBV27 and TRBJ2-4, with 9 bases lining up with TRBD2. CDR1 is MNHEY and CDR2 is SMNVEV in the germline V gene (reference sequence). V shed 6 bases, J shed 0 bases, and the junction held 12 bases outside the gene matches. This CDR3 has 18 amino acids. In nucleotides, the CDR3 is TGTGCCAGCAGCAAATTAGCGGGAGAGGGGGGAGCCAAAAACATTCAGTACTTC. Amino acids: CASSKLAGEGGAKNIQYF.

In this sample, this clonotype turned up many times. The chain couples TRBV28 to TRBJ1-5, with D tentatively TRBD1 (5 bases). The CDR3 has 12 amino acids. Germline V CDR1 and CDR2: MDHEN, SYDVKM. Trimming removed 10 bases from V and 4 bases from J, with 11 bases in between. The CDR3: CATQGRNQPQHF. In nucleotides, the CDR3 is TGTGCCACCCAGGGAAGGAATCAGCCCCAGCATTTT. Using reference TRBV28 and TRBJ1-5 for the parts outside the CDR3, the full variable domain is DVKVTQSSRYLVKRTGEKVFLECVQDMDHENMFWYRQDPGLGLRLIYFSYDVKMKEKGDIPEGYSVSREKKERFSLILESASTNQTSMYLCATQGRNQPQHFGDGTRLSIL.

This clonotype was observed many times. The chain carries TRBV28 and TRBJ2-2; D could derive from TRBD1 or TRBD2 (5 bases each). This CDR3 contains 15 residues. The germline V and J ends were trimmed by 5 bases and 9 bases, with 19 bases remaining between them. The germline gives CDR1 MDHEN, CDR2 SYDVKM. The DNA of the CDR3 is TGTGCCAGCAGTCGGGGACGAGGAGGAAGCCGGGAGCTGTTTTTT. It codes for CASSRGRGGSRELFF.

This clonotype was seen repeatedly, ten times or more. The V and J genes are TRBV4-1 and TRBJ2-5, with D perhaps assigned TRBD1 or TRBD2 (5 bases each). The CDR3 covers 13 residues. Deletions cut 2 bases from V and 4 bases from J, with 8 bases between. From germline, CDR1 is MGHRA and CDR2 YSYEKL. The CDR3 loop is CASSQWGRETQYF. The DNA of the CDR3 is TGCGCCAGCAGCCAATGGGGGAGAGAGACCCAGTACTTC.

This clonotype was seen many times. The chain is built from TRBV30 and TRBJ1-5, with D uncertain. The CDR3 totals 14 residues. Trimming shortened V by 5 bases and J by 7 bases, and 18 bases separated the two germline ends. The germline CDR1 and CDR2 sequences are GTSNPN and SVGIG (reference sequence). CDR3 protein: CAWGASPGIQPQHF. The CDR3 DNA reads TGTGCCTGGGGTGCGAGTCCGGGGATACAGCCCCAGCATTTT.

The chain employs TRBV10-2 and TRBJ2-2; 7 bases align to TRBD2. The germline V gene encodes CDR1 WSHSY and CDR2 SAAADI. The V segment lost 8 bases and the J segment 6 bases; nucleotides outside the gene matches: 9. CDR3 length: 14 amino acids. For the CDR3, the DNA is TGCGCCAGCTCTGAGGCGGGAGCCTCCGGGGAGCTGTTTTTT. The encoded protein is CASSEAGASGELFF.

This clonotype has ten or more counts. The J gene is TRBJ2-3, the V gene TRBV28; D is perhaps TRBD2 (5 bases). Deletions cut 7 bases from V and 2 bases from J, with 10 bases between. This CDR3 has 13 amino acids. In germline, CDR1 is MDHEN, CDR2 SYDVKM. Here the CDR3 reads CASIEGVTDTQYF. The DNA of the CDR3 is TGTGCCAGCATCGAGGGAGTCACAGATACGCAGTATTTT.

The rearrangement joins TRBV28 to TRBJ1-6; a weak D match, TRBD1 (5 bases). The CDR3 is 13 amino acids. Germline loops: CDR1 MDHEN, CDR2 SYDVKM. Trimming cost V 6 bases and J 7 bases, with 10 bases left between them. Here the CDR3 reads CASRGVSNSPLHF. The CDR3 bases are TGTGCCAGCAGGGGGGTCTCAAATTCACCCCTCCACTTT.

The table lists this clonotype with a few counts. This CDR3 reads CASSVGADSRQPQHF. The CDR3 nucleotides are TGTGCCAGCAGCGTAGGGGCAGACTCGAGACAGCCCCAGCATTTT. V and J are TRBV9 and TRBJ1-5, with D unclear. V lost 0 bases to trimming and J lost 7 bases, with 14 bases between them. The CDR3 runs 15 residues. Germline V CDR1 and CDR2: SGDLS, YYNGEE.

The CDR3 region is CASSGPQSGTRTQYF. CDR3 DNA: TGTGCCAGCAGTGGACCCCAATCCGGGACTAGGACGCAGTATTTT. The chain recombines TRBV28 with TRBJ2-3; 8 bases are shared with TRBD2. V lost 5 bases and J lost 9; bases outside the gene matches: 13. Germline-derived CDR1 and CDR2 are MDHEN and SYDVKM. The CDR3 length is 15 residues.

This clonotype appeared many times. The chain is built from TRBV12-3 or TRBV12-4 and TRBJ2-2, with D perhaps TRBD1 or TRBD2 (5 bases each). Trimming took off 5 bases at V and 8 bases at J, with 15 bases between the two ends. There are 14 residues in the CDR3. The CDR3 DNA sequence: TGTGCCAGCAGTCGGGACCTAACCCCGGGGGAGCTGTTTTTT. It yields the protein CASSRDLTPGELFF.

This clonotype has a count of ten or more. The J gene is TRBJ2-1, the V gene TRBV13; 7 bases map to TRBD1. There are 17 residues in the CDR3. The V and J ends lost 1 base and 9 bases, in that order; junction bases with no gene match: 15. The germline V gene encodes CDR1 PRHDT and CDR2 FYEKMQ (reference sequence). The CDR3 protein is CASSLDRGRVIKPEQFF. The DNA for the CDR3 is TGTGCCAGCAGCTTAGACAGGGGCCGCGTCATCAAACCTGAGCAGTTCTTC. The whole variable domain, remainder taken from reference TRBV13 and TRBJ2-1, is AAGVIQSPRHLIKEKRETATLKCYPIPRHDTVYWYQQGPGQDPQFLISFYEKMQSDKGSIPDRFSAQQFSDYHSELNMSSLELGDSALYFCASSLDRGRVIKPEQFFGPGTRLTVL.